This is a list of T cell receptor beta chains from one sample in a study of blood T cell repertoires in COVID-19. The data were produced by immunoSEQ multiplex PCR, yet TCRdb's version contains in-frame clones alone and is incomplete. Of about 220,000 clones listed, roughly four fifths are singletons. Sequencing input: peripheral blood. The receptors were sampled from a woman between 65 and 79 years old with COVID-19, enrolled during active disease. The CDR3 runs from the conserved cysteine through the conserved F or W. The D gene is left open where the match is weak. Part of the rows lack a size; the others show once, few, many or a class for expanded clones.

cdr3_aa cdr3_nt j_call d_call v_call clone_size
CASSPTGIFYGYTF TGCGCCAGCAGCCCGACAGGCATCTTCTATGGCTACACCTTC TRBJ1-2 - TRBV4-3 -
CASSKQGATEQYF TGTGCCAGCAGTAAACAGGGGGCTACAGAGCAGTACTTC TRBJ2-7 TRBD1 TRBV3-1/TRBV3-2 -
CASSPQGVGWNIQYF TGTGCCAGCAGTCCACAGGGAGTTGGTTGGAACATTCAGTACTTC TRBJ2-4 - TRBV28 -
CASSPLEGAHGYTF TGTGCCAGCAGCCCACTGGAGGGGGCACATGGCTACACCTTC TRBJ1-2 TRBD1 TRBV9 once
CASGTSGQQETQYF TGTGCCAGCGGGACTAGCGGACAACAAGAGACCCAGTACTTC TRBJ2-5 TRBD2 TRBV9 few
CASSSTGTTQETQYF TGTGCCAGCAGCTCCACCGGGACTACGCAAGAGACCCAGTACTTC TRBJ2-5 TRBD2 TRBV7-2 -
CASRTPTNTQYF TGTGCCAGCAGGACTCCAACTAATACGCAGTATTTT TRBJ2-3 - TRBV28 -
CASSSGSNTEAFF TGTGCCAGCTCCTCAGGGTCGAACACTGAAGCTTTCTTT TRBJ1-1 - TRBV5-8 -
CASSRTVHNEKLFF TGTGCCAGCAGCCGGACAGTCCATAATGAAAAACTGTTTTTT TRBJ1-4 - TRBV2 few
CASSGRAYTDEQFF TGTGCCAGTAGCGGGAGGGCCTATACAGATGAGCAGTTCTTC TRBJ2-1 TRBD2 TRBV19 -
CASSLFGGADYGYTF TGTGCCAGCAGCTTATTCGGCGGGGCCGACTATGGCTACACCTTC TRBJ1-2 - TRBV11-3 -
CASSLTRDSIYTF TGTGCCAGCAGCTTAACGAGGGACTCGATCTACACCTTC TRBJ1-2 - TRBV7-3 -
CAITPEGIGGYTF TGTGCCATCACCCCGGAGGGGATAGGTGGCTACACCTTC TRBJ1-2 - TRBV10-3 few
CASSSPFLAGVSGELFF TGTGCCAGCAGCTCTCCTTTCCTAGCGGGAGTGTCCGGGGAGCTGTTTTTT TRBJ2-2 TRBD2 TRBV5-4 many
CASSSGTSGSSDTQYF TGTGCCAGCAGCTCGGGGACTAGCGGGAGTTCAGATACGCAGTATTTT TRBJ2-3 TRBD2 TRBV7-2 -
CASSPQEQTGYTF TGTGCCAGCAGTCCACAGGAACAGACGGGCTACACCTTC TRBJ1-2 - TRBV27 -
CASSSTAATNEKLFF TGTGCCAGCAGTTCTACCGCTGCAACTAATGAAAAACTGTTTTTT TRBJ1-4 - TRBV28 -
CASSSAGTHNYGYTF TGTGCCAGCAGCTCCGCTGGCACCCATAACTATGGCTACACCTTC TRBJ1-2 - TRBV11-2 many
CASSPTGTSGRTDTQYF TGTGCCAGCAGCCCTACCGGGACTAGCGGGAGAACAGATACGCAGTATTTT TRBJ2-3 TRBD2 TRBV11-3 -
CASSYGQPYYGYTF TGTGCCAGCAGTTATGGACAGCCATACTATGGCTACACCTTC TRBJ1-2 - TRBV6-5 -
CASSMTTSTDTQYF TGTGCCAGTAGTATGACTACTAGCACAGATACGCAGTATTTT TRBJ2-3 - TRBV19 -
CASSQGWGREGTEAFF TGCGCCAGCAGCCAAGGTTGGGGGAGGGAGGGCACTGAAGCTTTCTTT TRBJ1-1 - TRBV4-1 -
CASSLPGLSSPLHF TGTGCCAGCAGTTTACCTGGACTGTCTTCACCCCTCCACTTT TRBJ1-6 - TRBV27 -
CATVSPGQGAFGYTF TGTGCCACTGTCTCCCCGGGACAGGGGGCTTTCGGCTACACCTTC TRBJ1-2 TRBD1 TRBV19 -
CASSPDGGRILMNTEAFF TGTGCCAGCAGCCCAGACGGTGGGAGAATATTGATGAACACTGAAGCTTTCTTT TRBJ1-1 - TRBV7-3 once
CASSQGTSGSLETQYF TGTGCCAGCAGTCAAGGGACTAGCGGGAGTTTAGAGACCCAGTACTTC TRBJ2-5 TRBD2 TRBV6-2/TRBV6-3 -
CGAGGLSDEQFF TGTGGAGCGGGAGGGCTTTCGGATGAGCAGTTCTTC TRBJ2-1 TRBD2 TRBV28 -
CASSPYMGEQETQYF TGTGCCAGCTCACCCTATATGGGCGAACAAGAGACCCAGTACTTC TRBJ2-5 - TRBV18 few
CASSLIGTGATEAFF TGTGCCAGCAGCTTAATCGGGACAGGGGCCACTGAAGCTTTCTTT TRBJ1-1 TRBD1 TRBV7-9 -
CSATGGGYGYTF TGCAGCGCAACCGGGGGTGGCTATGGCTACACCTTC TRBJ1-2 - TRBV29-1 few
CASIPGRSNTEAFF TGTGCCAGCATTCCGGGTCGGTCGAACACTGAAGCTTTCTTT TRBJ1-1 - TRBV28 -
CATSDLDAESTDTQYF TGTGCCACCAGTGATTTAGACGCGGAGAGCACAGATACGCAGTATTTT TRBJ2-3 - TRBV24-1 many
CASSTNLRDRSGEQYF TGTGCCAGTAGTACGAATCTCCGGGACAGGTCCGGCGAGCAGTACTTC TRBJ2-7 TRBD1 TRBV19 -
CASLTGIEDTIYF TGTGCCAGCTTGACAGGGATCGAAGACACCATATATTTT TRBJ1-3 TRBD1 TRBV28 -
CASSLTSRSTDTQYF TGTGCCAGCAGCTTAACGTCCAGAAGCACAGATACGCAGTATTTT TRBJ2-3 - TRBV7-3 -
CASSLEYEQFF TGTGCCAGCAGTCTAGAATATGAGCAGTTCTTC TRBJ2-1 - TRBV7-8 -
CASSVGTGGTDTQYF TGTGCCAGCAGCGTCGGGACAGGGGGCACAGATACGCAGTATTTT TRBJ2-3 TRBD1 TRBV7-6 -
CASSTLGQNTEAFF TGCGCCAGCAGCACCCTCGGTCAGAACACTGAAGCTTTCTTT TRBJ1-1 - TRBV5-1 -
CASSLRLNTGELFF TGCGCCAGCAGCTTGCGACTGAACACCGGGGAGCTGTTTTTT TRBJ2-2 - TRBV5-1 -
CASSLLQGNQPQHF TGTGCCAGCAGTTTACTTCAGGGGAATCAGCCCCAGCATTTT TRBJ1-5 - TRBV28 -
CASSREGADTQYF TGTGCCAGCAGTAGGGAGGGGGCAGATACGCAGTATTTT TRBJ2-3 - TRBV6-4 -
CASSSRGGYTF TGTGCCAGCAGTTCCAGGGGTGGCTACACCTTC TRBJ1-2 - TRBV28 -
CASSLGGHAQYF TGTGCCAGCAGCTTAGGAGGTCACGCCCAGTACTTC TRBJ2-5 - TRBV7-2 once
CASHVGGSEETQYF TGTGCCAGCCATGTCGGCGGGAGTGAGGAGACCCAGTACTTC TRBJ2-5 TRBD2 TRBV28 -
CASSFVAEETQYF TGTGCCAGCAGCTTTGTAGCGGAAGAGACCCAGTACTTC TRBJ2-5 - TRBV11-2 few
CASSLAGPETQYF TGTGCCAGCAGCTTAGCCGGTCCAGAGACCCAGTACTTC TRBJ2-5 - TRBV7-9 -
CASINSGSYEQYF TGTGCCAGCATAAATAGCGGCTCCTACGAGCAGTACTTC TRBJ2-7 - TRBV6-5 few
CASSPGAAGGSTDTQYF TGTGCCAGCAGCCCAGGGGCGGCGGGAGGTAGCACAGATACGCAGTATTTT TRBJ2-3 TRBD2 TRBV7-2 -
CASSDSRGQNLNQPQHF TGTGCCAGCAGTGACTCTAGGGGCCAAAATCTCAATCAGCCCCAGCATTTT TRBJ1-5 - TRBV6-4 -
CASSLGGGPVETQYF TGTGCCAGCAGCTTAGGCGGCGGCCCCGTGGAGACCCAGTACTTC TRBJ2-5 - TRBV11-2 -
CASSFLTGTGLQPQHF TGTGCCAGCAGTTTTTTGACCGGGACAGGGCTCCAGCCCCAGCATTTT TRBJ1-5 TRBD1 TRBV27 -
CASSPLLFRQGTNEKLFF TGTGCCAGCTCACCGCTTCTATTCCGACAGGGCACTAATGAAAAACTGTTTTTT TRBJ1-4 TRBD1 TRBV18 few
CASSSPDSVAFF TGTGCCAGCAGCTCGCCGGACAGTGTGGCTTTCTTT TRBJ1-1 - TRBV7-2 -
CASSQDTGSPSYGYTF TGTGCCAGCAGTCAGGACACAGGTTCCCCTTCATATGGCTACACCTTC TRBJ1-2 - TRBV7-2 -
CASSYSEGTGLNEQFF TGTGCCAGCAGTTACTCGGAGGGGACAGGGTTAAATGAGCAGTTCTTC TRBJ2-1 TRBD1 TRBV6-5 -
CASSRSGRGTYNEQFF TGTGCCAGCAGCCGTAGCGGGAGAGGGACCTACAATGAGCAGTTCTTC TRBJ2-1 TRBD2 TRBV5-6 -